These 18 T cell receptor beta chains were all obtained from the same sample, sequenced in a study of T cell responses to AZD1222 COVID-19 vaccine. The assay was immunoSEQ multiplex PCR, and TCRdb's table has in-frame clones only and misses some. Among about 160,000 clones listed, more than 70% were seen once. The source was peripheral blood, collected on day 0 of AZD1222 vaccination. These receptors all stem from an adult in good health.

This clone was found a few times. The V gene is TRBV5-4, the J gene TRBJ1-1; no definite D call. The CDR3 length is 13 residues. V was trimmed by 1 base and J by 4 bases, leaving 8 bases between them. The germline CDR1 and CDR2 sequences are SGHNT and YYREEE (reference sequence). The CDR3 is CASSLSRVTEAFF. The CDR3 region has the DNA TGTGCCAGCAGCTTGAGTCGGGTCACTGAAGCTTTCTTT.

This chain links TRBV5-6 with TRBJ1-6; D remains ambiguous. The CDR3 length is 16 residues. V was cut by 0 bases and J by 4 bases, with 11 bases left in between. CDR1 and CDR2 from the germline V gene are SGHDT and YYEEEE. The CDR3 nucleotides read TGTGCCAGCAGCTTGGCCACATATGCGTATAATTCACCCCTCCACTTT. Residues: CASSLATYAYNSPLHF.

The CDR3 here is CAWSVTLDGYTF. In DNA, the CDR3 is TGTGCCTGGAGTGTAACCTTGGATGGCTACACCTTC. This chain uses TRBV30 with TRBJ1-2; no firm D call. The length of the CDR3 is 12 residues. Trimming removed 0 bases from V and 6 bases from J, with 8 bases in between. Germline-derived CDR1 and CDR2 are GTSNPN and SVGIG (reference sequence).

The chain employs TRBV28 and TRBJ1-6; D is perhaps TRBD1 (6 bases). The CDR3 is made up of 13 amino acids. V was cut by 6 bases and J by 14 bases, with 17 bases left in between. From germline, CDR1 is MDHEN and CDR2 SYDVKM. The CDR3 nucleotides are TGTGCCAGCAGCCCATCAGGGGACACTACCCTCCACTTT. This gives the protein CASSPSGDTTLHF.

This clone was observed a single time. This chain joins TRBV6-2 or TRBV6-3 and TRBJ2-3; D perhaps matches TRBD2 (6 bases). This CDR3 is 13 amino acids long. The V end was cut by 5 bases, the J end by 4 bases, with 10 bases between. From germline, CDR1 is MNHEY and CDR2 SVGEGT. The CDR3 DNA is TGTGCCAGCAGTAAACGACTAGCAGATACGCAGTATTTT. The encoded protein is CASSKRLADTQYF.

The rearrangement links TRBV27 to TRBJ1-2, with 8 bases aligning to TRBD1. CDR3 size: 17 residues. Germline-derived CDR1 and CDR2 are MNHEY and SMNVEV (reference sequence). V lost 6 bases and J lost 4; bases outside the gene matches: 16. CDR3 sequence: CASSPAMDREPPYGYTF. The DNA of the CDR3 is TGTGCCAGCAGCCCGGCGATGGACAGGGAGCCCCCCTATGGCTACACCTTC.

V gene TRBV5-1 combines with J gene TRBJ1-4, with D possibly matching TRBD1 (5 bases). Germline loops: CDR1 SGHRS, CDR2 YFSETQ. CDR3 length: 17 residues. The V gene lost 3 bases and the J gene lost 5 bases, with 20 bases spanning the gap. DNA of the CDR3: TGCGCCAGCAGCTCTATCCCCGCCCAGGGCCGAAATGAAAAACTGTTTTTT. This translates into CASSSIPAQGRNEKLFF. Complete variable domain (other parts from reference TRBV5-1 and TRBJ1-4): KAGVTQTPRYLIKTRGQQVTLSCSPISGHRSVSWYQQTPGQGLQFLFEYFSETQRNKGNFPGRFSGRQFSNSRSEMNVSTLELGDSALYLCASSSIPAQGRNEKLFFGSGTQLSVL.

V is TRBV19 and J is TRBJ1-1, with 8 positions matching TRBD1. Germline V lookup: CDR1 LNHDA, CDR2 SQIVND (reference sequence). The CDR3 is 14 residues long. Trimming took 3 bases from V and 5 from J; bases not matched to a gene: 5. The CDR3 loop is CASSMGTGGTEAFF. CDR3 nucleotides: TGTGCCAGTAGTATGGGAACAGGGGGGACTGAAGCTTTCTTT.

This clone was observed once. The chain uses TRBV4-1 and TRBJ1-2, with 9 bases matching TRBD1. The trim removed 0 bases at V and 7 bases at J, leaving 6 bases unmatched. CDR1 and CDR2 from the germline V gene are MGHRA and YSYEKL. The CDR3 totals 15 residues. The CDR3: CASSQDRTGVSGYTF. In DNA form, the CDR3 reads TGCGCCAGCAGCCAAGACAGGACAGGGGTTTCTGGCTACACCTTC.

This clone has just one count. The chain links TRBV6-5 to TRBJ1-1; 8 bases are a match to TRBD1. Looked up from germline, CDR1 is MNHEY and CDR2 is SVGAGI. This CDR3 spans 15 amino acids. V lost 6 bases and J lost 4; bases outside the gene matches: 10. The CDR3 loop reads CASRRTGKVRTEAFF. CDR3 DNA sequence: TGTGCCAGCAGGCGGACAGGGAAGGTGCGCACTGAAGCTTTCTTT.

This chain connects TRBV11-3 to TRBJ2-2; tentatively, D is TRBD1 or TRBD2 (5 bases each). V was trimmed by 4 bases and J by 6 bases, leaving 18 bases between them. The CDR3 runs to 16 residues. Germline V gene data show CDR1 as SGHNT and CDR2 as YENEEA. The CDR3, as DNA: TGTGCCAGCAGCTCTCTTATGGGGGATGACGCCGGGGAGCTGTTTTTT. As protein: CASSSLMGDDAGELFF. The whole variable domain, filled in from reference TRBV11-3 and TRBJ2-2, reads EAGVVQSPRYKIIEKKQPVAFWCNPISGHNTLYWYLQNLGQGPELLIRYENEEAVDDSQLPKDRFSAERLKGVDSTLKIQPAELGDSAVYLCASSSLMGDDAGELFFGEGSRLTVL.

This clone came up once. The gene calls are TRBV7-9 and TRBJ2-7; D possibly corresponds to TRBD1 (5 bases). The V gene lost 2 bases and the J gene lost 6 bases, with 14 bases spanning the gap. Per germline, CDR1 SEHNR and CDR2 FQNEAQ (reference sequence). The CDR3 is 14 residues long. CDR3 amino acids: CASSLTGREGEQYF. The CDR3 DNA follows: TGTGCCAGCAGCTTAACGGGCAGGGAAGGCGAGCAGTACTTC.

The V call is TRBV6-5, the J call TRBJ1-5; TRBD1 matches at 9 bases. The germline gives CDR1 MNHEY, CDR2 SVGAGI. The CDR3 has 14 residues. The ends lost 7 bases at V and 7 bases at J; junction bases unmatched: 8. DNA of the CDR3: TGTGCCAGCACCAATAGACAGGGGGAACAGCCCCAGCATTTT. Translating gives CASTNRQGEQPQHF.

This clone was counted once. The chain employs TRBV19 and TRBJ2-2; no firm D call. Trimming cost V 7 bases and J 0 bases, with 9 bases left between them. The CDR3 runs to 14 residues. Germline V CDR1 and CDR2: LNHDA, SQIVND (reference sequence). The CDR3 coding sequence is TGTGCCAGTACCCAGCAGGCGAACACCGGGGAGCTGTTTTTT. Translated, it gives CASTQQANTGELFF.

The chain links TRBV5-1 to TRBJ2-2; D gene unclear. Per germline, CDR1 SGHRS and CDR2 YFSETQ. This CDR3 comprises 15 residues. V lost 2 bases to trimming and J lost 0 bases, with 8 bases between them. CDR3 residues: CASSFGNPNTGELFF. The CDR3 DNA sequence: TGCGCCAGCAGCTTCGGTAACCCGAACACCGGGGAGCTGTTTTTT. Drawing the rest from reference TRBV5-1 and TRBJ2-2, the complete variable domain is KAGVTQTPRYLIKTRGQQVTLSCSPISGHRSVSWYQQTPGQGLQFLFEYFSETQRNKGNFPGRFSGRQFSNSRSEMNVSTLELGDSALYLCASSFGNPNTGELFFGEGSRLTVL.

The V gene is TRBV29-1, the J gene TRBJ2-1; no clear D. V dropped 1 base and J dropped 5 bases, with 12 bases sitting between them. The CDR3 covers 14 residues. Germline V CDR1 and CDR2: SQVTM, ANQGSEA. Here the CDR3 reads CSVEGRTFNNEQFF. Here the CDR3 DNA reads TGCAGCGTTGAAGGGAGAACCTTTAACAATGAGCAGTTCTTC.

J is TRBJ1-3 and V is TRBV12-3 or TRBV12-4, with D tentatively TRBD1 (6 bases). V dropped 3 bases and J dropped 14 bases, with 11 bases sitting between them. This CDR3 region has 11 residues. The CDR3 sequence: CASSFDRKVYF. The CDR3 nucleotides read TGTGCCAGCAGTTTTGACAGGAAAGTATATTTT.

The rearrangement links TRBV3-1 (or the pseudogene TRBV3-2) to TRBJ2-7, with D possibly TRBD2 on 6 matching bases. The CDR3 is 14 residues long. The V and J ends lost 8 bases and 2 bases respectively, with 16 bases between them. Germline CDR1 LGHDT, CDR2 YNNKEL (reference sequence). CDR3 protein: CASAKEGPAYEQYF. The CDR3 DNA follows: TGTGCCAGCGCCAAGGAGGGACCCGCCTACGAGCAGTACTTC.